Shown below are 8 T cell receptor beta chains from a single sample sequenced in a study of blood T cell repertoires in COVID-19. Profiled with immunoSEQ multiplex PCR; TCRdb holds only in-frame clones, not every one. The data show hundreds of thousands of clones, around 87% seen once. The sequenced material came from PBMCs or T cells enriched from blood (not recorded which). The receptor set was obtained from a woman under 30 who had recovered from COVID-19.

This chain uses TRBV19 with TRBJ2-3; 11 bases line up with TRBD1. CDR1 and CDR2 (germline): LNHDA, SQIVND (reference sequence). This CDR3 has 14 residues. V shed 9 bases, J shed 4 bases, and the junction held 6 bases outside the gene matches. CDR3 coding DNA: TGTGCCAGCAGGGACAGGGGGTATTCAGATACGCAGTATTTT. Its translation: CASRDRGYSDTQYF.

CDR3 sequence reads: CASSLEGGVWETQYF. The CDR3, as DNA: TGTGCCAGCAGTCTAGAGGGGGGGGTCTGGGAGACCCAGTACTTC. V usage is TRBV9 and J usage is TRBJ2-5; D possibly corresponds to TRBD2 (7 bases). V was shortened by 5 bases and J by 5 bases, with 19 bases between the two germline ends. CDR1 SGDLS and CDR2 YYNGEE come from the germline V gene. The CDR3 spans 15 residues. The full variable domain, completed using reference TRBV9 and TRBJ2-5, is DSGVTQTPKHLITATGQRVTLRCSPRSGDLSVYWYQQSLDQGLQFLIQYYNGEERAKGNILERFSAQQFPDLHSELNLSSLELGDSALYFCASSLEGGVWETQYFGPGTRLLVL.

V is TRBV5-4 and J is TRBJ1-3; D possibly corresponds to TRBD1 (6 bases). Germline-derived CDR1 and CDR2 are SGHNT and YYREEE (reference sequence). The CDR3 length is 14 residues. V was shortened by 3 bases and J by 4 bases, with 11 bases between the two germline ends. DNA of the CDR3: TGTGCCAGCAGCTCCGGGACATCAGGAAACACCATATATTTT. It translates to CASSSGTSGNTIYF.

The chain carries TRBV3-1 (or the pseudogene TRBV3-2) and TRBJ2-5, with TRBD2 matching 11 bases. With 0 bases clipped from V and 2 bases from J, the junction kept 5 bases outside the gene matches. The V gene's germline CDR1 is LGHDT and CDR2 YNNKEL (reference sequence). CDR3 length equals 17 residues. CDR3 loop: CASSQDSSGGIQETQYF. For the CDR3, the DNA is TGTGCCAGCAGCCAAGATTCTAGCGGGGGGATTCAAGAGACCCAGTACTTC.

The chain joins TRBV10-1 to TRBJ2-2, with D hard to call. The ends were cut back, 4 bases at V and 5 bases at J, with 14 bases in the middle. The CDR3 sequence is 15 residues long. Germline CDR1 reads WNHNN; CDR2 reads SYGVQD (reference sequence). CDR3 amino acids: CASSVTCIQTGELFF. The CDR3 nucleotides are TGCGCCAGCAGTGTCACCTGTATCCAGACCGGGGAGCTGTTTTTT.

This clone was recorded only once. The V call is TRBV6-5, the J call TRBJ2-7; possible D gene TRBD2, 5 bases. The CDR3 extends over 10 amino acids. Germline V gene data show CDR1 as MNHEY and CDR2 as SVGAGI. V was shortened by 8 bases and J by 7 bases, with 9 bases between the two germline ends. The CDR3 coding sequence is TGTGCCAGCGGGTTAGCGGAGCAGTACTTC. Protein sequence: CASGLAEQYF.

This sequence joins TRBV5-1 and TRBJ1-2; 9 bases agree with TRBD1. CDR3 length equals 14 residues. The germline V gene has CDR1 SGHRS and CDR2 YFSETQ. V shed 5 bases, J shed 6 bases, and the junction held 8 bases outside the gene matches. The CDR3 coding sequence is TGCGCCAGCAGTAAGGACAGGGGAGTAGATGGCTACACCTTC. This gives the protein CASSKDRGVDGYTF.

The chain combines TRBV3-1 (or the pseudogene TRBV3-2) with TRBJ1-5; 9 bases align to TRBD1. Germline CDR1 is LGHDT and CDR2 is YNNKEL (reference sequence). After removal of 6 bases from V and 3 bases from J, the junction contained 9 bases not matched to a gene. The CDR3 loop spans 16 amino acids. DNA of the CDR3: TGTGCCAGCAGTTCGGGACAGGGAAGCTTCAATCAGCCCCAGCATTTT. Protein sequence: CASSSGQGSFNQPQHF.